Here is one TCR beta chain with its context. How the authors handled the data: Counts of nucleated cells, estimated from reference gene primer amplification, were obtained. Clones were sequenced by immunoSEQ multiplex PCR, and TCRdb holds only the in-frame ones, with some missing. V and J calls and clone size are those listed in that table; D and trimming were worked out from the DNA. The repertoire has fewer than 150,000 clones, about 88% of them found once; the top ten carry around 3.3%. The record originates from a study of blood T cell repertoires in COVID-19. Study overall: There were acute and convalescent COVID-19 samples, and they came from the United States, Italy and Spain.

The CDR3 has 11 amino acids. Deletions cut 5 bases from V and 8 bases from J, with 6 bases between. The V gene's germline CDR1 is LNHDA and CDR2 SQIVND (reference sequence). The TCR was taken from a man aged 35-49 years with acute or convalescent COVID-19. The chain uses TRBV19 and TRBJ1-4; D gene unclear. The sequenced sample consisted of peripheral blood. Here the CDR3 DNA reads TGTGCCAGTAGTTCGCGAGAAAAACTGTTTTTT. Protein sequence: CASSSREKLFF. Filled out from reference TRBV19 and TRBJ1-4, the complete variable domain reads DGGITQSPKYLFRKEGQNVTLSCEQNLNHDAMYWYRQDPGQGLRLIYYSQIVNDFQKGDIAEGYSVSREKKESFPLTVTSAQKNPTAFYLCASSSREKLFFGSGTQLSVL.